What follows describes a single TCR beta chain. The assay was immunoSEQ multiplex PCR, and TCRdb's table has in-frame clones only and misses some. Found here are 84,000 or so clones, less than 85% of them singletons; the top ten hold about 2.9%. This sample is drawn from a study of neoadjuvant anti-PD-1 for oral cavity cancer. Looked up from germline, CDR1 is SGHRS and CDR2 is YFSETQ. The CDR3 contains 14 residues. V was pared by 4 bases and J by 0 bases, with 8 bases between. The chain recombines TRBV5-1 with TRBJ1-3; D remains unclear. The sequence was obtained from a person aged 35-79 years with oral cavity squamous cell carcinoma. The sequences come from PBMCs, collected before nivolumab (anti-PD-1) treatment. The CDR3 region has the DNA TGCGCCAGCAGCCCCCCCAACTCTGGAAACACCATATATTTT. It translates to CASSPPNSGNTIYF. The full variable domain, completed using reference TRBV5-1 and TRBJ1-3, is KAGVTQTPRYLIKTRGQQVTLSCSPISGHRSVSWYQQTPGQGLQFLFEYFSETQRNKGNFPGRFSGRQFSNSRSEMNVSTLELGDSALYLCASSPPNSGNTIYFGEGSWLTVV.